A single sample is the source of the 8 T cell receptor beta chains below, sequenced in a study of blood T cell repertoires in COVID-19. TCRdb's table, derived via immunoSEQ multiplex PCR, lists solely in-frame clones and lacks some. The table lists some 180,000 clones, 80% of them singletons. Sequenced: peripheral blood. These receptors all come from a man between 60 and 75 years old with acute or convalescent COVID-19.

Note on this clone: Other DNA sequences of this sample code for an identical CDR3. This chain's CDR3 is CASSLGQGNTIYF. In DNA form, the CDR3 reads TGCGCCAGCAGCCTCGGACAGGGAAACACCATATATTTT. The chain couples TRBV5-1 to TRBJ1-3, with a tentative D call TRBD1 (6 bases). The length of the CDR3 is 13 residues. V gave up 4 bases and J gave up 4 bases, with 9 bases separating them. In germline, CDR1 is SGHRS, CDR2 YFSETQ.

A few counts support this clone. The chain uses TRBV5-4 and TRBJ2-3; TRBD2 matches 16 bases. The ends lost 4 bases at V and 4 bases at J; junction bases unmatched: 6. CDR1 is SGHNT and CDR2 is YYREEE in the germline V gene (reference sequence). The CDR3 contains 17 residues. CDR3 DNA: TGTGCCAGCAGCCTGGGGACTAGCGGGGGGGTCGCAGATACGCAGTATTTT. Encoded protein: CASSLGTSGGVADTQYF.

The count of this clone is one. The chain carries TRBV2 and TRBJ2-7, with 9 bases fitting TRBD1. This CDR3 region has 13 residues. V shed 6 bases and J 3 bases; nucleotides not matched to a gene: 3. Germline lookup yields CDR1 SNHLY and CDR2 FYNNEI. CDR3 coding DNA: TGTGCCAGCAGACGGGACAGGGACTACGAGCAGTACTTC. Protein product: CASRRDRDYEQYF.

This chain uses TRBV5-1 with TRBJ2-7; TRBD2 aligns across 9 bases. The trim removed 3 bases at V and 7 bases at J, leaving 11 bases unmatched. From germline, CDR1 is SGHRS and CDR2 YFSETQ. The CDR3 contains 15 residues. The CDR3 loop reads CASSSSSGALVEQYF. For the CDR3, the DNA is TGCGCCAGCAGCTCCTCTAGCGGGGCCTTGGTAGAGCAGTACTTC.

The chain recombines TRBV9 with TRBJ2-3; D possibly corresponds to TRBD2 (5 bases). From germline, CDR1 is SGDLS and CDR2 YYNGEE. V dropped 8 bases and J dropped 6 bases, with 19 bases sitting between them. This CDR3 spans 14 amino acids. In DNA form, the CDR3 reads TGTGCCAGGCCCCGGGATTTTACCCTGGATACGCAGTATTTT. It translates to CARPRDFTLDTQYF.

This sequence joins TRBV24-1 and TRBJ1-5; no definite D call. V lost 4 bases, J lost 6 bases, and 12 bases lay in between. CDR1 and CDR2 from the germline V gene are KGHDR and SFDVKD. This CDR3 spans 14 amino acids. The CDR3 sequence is CATSEPPRVQPQHF. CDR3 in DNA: TGTGCCACCAGTGAACCCCCTCGGGTTCAGCCCCAGCATTTT.

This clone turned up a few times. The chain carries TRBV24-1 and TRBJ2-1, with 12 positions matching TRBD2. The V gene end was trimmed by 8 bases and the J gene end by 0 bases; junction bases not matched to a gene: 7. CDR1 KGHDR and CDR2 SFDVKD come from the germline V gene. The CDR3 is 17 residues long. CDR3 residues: CATKRLAGVASYNEQFF. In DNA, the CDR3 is TGTGCCACCAAGAGACTAGCGGGAGTCGCCTCCTACAATGAGCAGTTCTTC.

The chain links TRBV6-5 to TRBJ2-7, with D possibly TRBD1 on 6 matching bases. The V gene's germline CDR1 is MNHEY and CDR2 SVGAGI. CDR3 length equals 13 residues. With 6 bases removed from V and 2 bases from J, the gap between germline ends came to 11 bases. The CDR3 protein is CASSPGQPYEQYF. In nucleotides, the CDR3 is TGTGCCAGCAGCCCCGGACAGCCCTACGAGCAGTACTTC.